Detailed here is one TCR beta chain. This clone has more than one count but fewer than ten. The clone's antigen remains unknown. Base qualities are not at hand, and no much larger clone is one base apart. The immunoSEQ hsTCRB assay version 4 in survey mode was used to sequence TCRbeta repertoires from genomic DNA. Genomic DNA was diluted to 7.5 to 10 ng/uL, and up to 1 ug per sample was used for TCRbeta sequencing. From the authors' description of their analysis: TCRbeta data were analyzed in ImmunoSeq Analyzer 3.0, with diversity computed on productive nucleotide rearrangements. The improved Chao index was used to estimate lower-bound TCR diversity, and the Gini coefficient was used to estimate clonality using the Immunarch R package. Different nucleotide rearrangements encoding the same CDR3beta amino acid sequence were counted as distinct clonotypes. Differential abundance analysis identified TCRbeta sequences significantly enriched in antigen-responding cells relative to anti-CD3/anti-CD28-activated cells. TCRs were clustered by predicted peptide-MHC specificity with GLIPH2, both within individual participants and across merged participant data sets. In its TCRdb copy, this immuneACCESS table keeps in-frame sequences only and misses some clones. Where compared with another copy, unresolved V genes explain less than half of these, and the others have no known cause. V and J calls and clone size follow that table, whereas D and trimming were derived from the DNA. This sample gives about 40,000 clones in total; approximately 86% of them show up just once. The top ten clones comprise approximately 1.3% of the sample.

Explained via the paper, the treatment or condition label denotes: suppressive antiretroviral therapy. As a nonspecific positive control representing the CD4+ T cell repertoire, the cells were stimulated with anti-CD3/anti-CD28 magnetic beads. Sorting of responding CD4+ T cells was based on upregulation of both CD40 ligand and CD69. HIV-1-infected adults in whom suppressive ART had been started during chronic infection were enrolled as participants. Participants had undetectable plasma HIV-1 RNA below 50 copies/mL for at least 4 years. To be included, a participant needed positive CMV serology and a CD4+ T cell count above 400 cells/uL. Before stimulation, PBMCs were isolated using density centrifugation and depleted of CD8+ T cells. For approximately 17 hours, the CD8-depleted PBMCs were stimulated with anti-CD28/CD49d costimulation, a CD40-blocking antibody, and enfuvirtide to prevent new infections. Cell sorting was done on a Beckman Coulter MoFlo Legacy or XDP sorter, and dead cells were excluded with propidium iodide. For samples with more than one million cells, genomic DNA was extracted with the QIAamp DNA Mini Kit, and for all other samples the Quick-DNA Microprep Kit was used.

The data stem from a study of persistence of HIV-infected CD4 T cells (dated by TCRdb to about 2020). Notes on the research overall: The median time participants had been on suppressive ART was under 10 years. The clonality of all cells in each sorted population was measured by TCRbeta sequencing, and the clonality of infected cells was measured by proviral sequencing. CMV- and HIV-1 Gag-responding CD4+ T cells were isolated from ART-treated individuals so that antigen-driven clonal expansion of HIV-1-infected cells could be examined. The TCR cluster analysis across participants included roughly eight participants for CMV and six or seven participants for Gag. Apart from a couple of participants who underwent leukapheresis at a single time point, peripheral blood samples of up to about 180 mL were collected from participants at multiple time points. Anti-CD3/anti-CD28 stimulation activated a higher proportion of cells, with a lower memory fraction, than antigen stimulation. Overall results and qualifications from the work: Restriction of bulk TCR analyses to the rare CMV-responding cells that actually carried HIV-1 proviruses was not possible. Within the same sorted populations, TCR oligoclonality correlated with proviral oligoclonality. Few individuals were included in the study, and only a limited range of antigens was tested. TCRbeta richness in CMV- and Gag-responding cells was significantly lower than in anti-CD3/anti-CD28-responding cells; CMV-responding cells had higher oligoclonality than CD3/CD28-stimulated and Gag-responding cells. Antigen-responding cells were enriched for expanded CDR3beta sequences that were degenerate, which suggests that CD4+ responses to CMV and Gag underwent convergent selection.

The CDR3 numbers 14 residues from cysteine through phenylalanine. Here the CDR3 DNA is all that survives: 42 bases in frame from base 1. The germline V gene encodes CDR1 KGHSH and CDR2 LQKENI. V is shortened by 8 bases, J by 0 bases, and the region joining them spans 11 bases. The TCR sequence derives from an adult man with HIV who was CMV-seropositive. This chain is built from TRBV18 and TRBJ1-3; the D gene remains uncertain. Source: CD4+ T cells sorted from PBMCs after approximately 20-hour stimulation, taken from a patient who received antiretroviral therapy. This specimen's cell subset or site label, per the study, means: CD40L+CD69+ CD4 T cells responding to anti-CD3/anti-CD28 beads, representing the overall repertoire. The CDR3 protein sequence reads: CASLGSYSGNTIYF. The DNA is TGTGCCAGCCTGGGCAGTTACTCTGGAAACACCATATATTTT.